This is a list of T cell receptor beta chains from one sample in a study of blood T cell repertoires in COVID-19. TCRdb's table, derived via immunoSEQ multiplex PCR, lists solely in-frame clones and lacks some. The sample includes some 120,000 clones, around 81% of them seen just once. The sequenced material came from peripheral blood. The receptor set was obtained from a woman between 50 and 59 years old with acute or convalescent COVID-19. Both conserved end residues are part of each CDR3. The D gene is left open where the match is weak. Not every row has a clone size; where given, it reads once, few, many or a size class.

size,D,J,V,DNA,CDR3
NA,NA,TRBJ1-6,TRBV12-3/TRBV12-4,TGTGCCAGCAGTTACGGGGGAAGATCACCCCTCCACTTT,CASSYGGRSPLHF
many,TRBD1,TRBJ1-4,TRBV4-1,TGCGCCAGCAGCCAGACAGGACAGGGGCAAGGTGAAAAACTGTTTTTT,CASSQTGQGQGEKLFF
NA,TRBD1,TRBJ2-7,TRBV18,TGTGCCAGCTCACACGACAGGGTCGAGCAGTACTTC,CASSHDRVEQYF
NA,NA,TRBJ2-3,TRBV9,TGTGCCAGCAGCGTAGCAATCAGGGCCGATACGCAGTATTTT,CASSVAIRADTQYF
few,NA,TRBJ2-3,TRBV3-1/TRBV3-2,TGTGCCAGCAGCCAACTGTCGACAGATACGCAGTATTTT,CASSQLSTDTQYF
NA,NA,TRBJ1-1,TRBV2,TGTGCCAGCAGTTCAGGGGTCACTGAAGCTTTCTTT,CASSSGVTEAFF
NA,NA,TRBJ2-7,TRBV5-1,TGCGCCAGCAGCACAGACAGTCTCAAGCAGTACTTC,CASSTDSLKQYF
NA,TRBD2,TRBJ2-2,TRBV24-1,TGTGCCACCAAGGCTAGCGGGAGAGCGAACACCGGGGAGCTGTTTTTT,CATKASGRANTGELFF
few,NA,TRBJ2-2,TRBV7-3,TGTGCCAGCAGTTACCCGGGCGGGGGCGCGAACACCGGGGAGCTGTTTTTT,CASSYPGGGANTGELFF
NA,NA,TRBJ2-1,TRBV7-3,TGTGCCAGCAGCTTTAGCAGCTACAATGAGCAGTTCTTC,CASSFSSYNEQFF
NA,NA,TRBJ1-5,TRBV6-5,TGTGCCAGCAGTTTAGGCCAGGGGAAGCAGCCCCAGCATTTT,CASSLGQGKQPQHF
NA,TRBD1,TRBJ1-5,TRBV6-5,TGTGCCAGCAAAGGGACAGTCGATCAGCCCCAGCATTTT,CASKGTVDQPQHF
few,TRBD1,TRBJ1-1,TRBV18,TGTGCCAGCTCACCAACGACAGGGGGGACTGAAGCTTTCTTT,CASSPTTGGTEAFF
NA,NA,TRBJ1-1,TRBV2,TGTGCCAGCAGCACTAGCCGGGGCACTGAAGCTTTCTTT,CASSTSRGTEAFF
NA,NA,TRBJ2-7,TRBV11-2,TGTGCCAGCAGCCCCCTCGCCCTATCCTCCTACGAGCAGTACTTC,CASSPLALSSYEQYF
few,TRBD1,TRBJ1-2,TRBV7-8,TGTGCCAGCAGCTCAAGGGGGACAGCTGACTATGGCTACACCTTC,CASSSRGTADYGYTF
NA,TRBD1,TRBJ1-1,TRBV11-2,TGTGCCAGCAGCTCCGCGCAGGGGGCTGGGACTGAAGCTTTCTTT,CASSSAQGAGTEAFF
NA,NA,TRBJ1-3,TRBV19,TGTGCCAGTAGTTCAACAGGGTTCGGAAACACCATATATTTT,CASSSTGFGNTIYF
NA,TRBD1,TRBJ2-7,TRBV7-8,TGTGCCAGCAGCTTAGCCGGGACAGGGGTAACCTACGAGCAGTACTTC,CASSLAGTGVTYEQYF
few,TRBD1,TRBJ1-5,TRBV28,TGTGCCAGCACCACGGACAGGCCCTATAGCAATCAGCCCCAGCATTTT,CASTTDRPYSNQPQHF
NA,NA,TRBJ2-5,TRBV2,TGTGCCAGCAAGGTCGGAGGCTCACGTCAAGAGACCCAGTACTTC,CASKVGGSRQETQYF
NA,TRBD1,TRBJ2-1,TRBV10-3,TGTGCCATCAGACCCGGACAGGGGACATCACAGTCCAATGAGCAGTTCTTC,CAIRPGQGTSQSNEQFF
few,NA,TRBJ1-1,TRBV19,TGTGCCAGTAGTAGGAACAGGGAACTGGGGACTGAAGCTTTCTTT,CASSRNRELGTEAFF
NA,NA,TRBJ2-2,TRBV5-1,TGCGCCAGCAGGAAGGAGAGAACCGGGGAGCTGTTTTTT,CASRKERTGELFF
once,TRBD2,TRBJ2-3,TRBV5-1,TGCGCCAGCAGCAGGGACCCGACTAGCGGGACCGATACGCAGTATTTT,CASSRDPTSGTDTQYF
NA,TRBD1,TRBJ1-1,TRBV11-3,TGTGCCAGCAGCCCAGGACAGGGCACTGAAGCTTTCTTT,CASSPGQGTEAFF
NA,TRBD1,TRBJ1-1,TRBV9,TGTGCCAGCAGCGTGACAGGGGGGAACACTGAAGCTTTCTTT,CASSVTGGNTEAFF
NA,TRBD2,TRBJ2-1,TRBV6-2/TRBV6-3,TGTGCCAGCAGTTTCCTAGCGGGAGGGATCTACAATGAGCAGTTCTTC,CASSFLAGGIYNEQFF